These 25 T cell receptor beta chains share one sample of origin, sequenced in a study of CD8 T cells in Susac syndrome. Random hexamers were used to reverse transcribe an amount of roughly 0.5 to 1 ug RNA. TCRdb re-derived calls from the immunoSEQ multiplex PCR reads in MiXCR, one entry per CDR3 protein. The sample includes a few hundred thousand distinct CDR3 sequences, 75% to 85% of them seen just once. The source material was CD8+ T cells from PBMCs. Every receptor here comes from a human donor with multiple sclerosis.

The rearrangement links TRBV6-5 to TRBJ2-3; D remains ambiguous. Per germline, CDR1 MNHEY and CDR2 SVGAGI. With 2 bases removed from V and 2 bases from J, the gap between germline ends came to 11 bases. CDR3 size: 15 residues. This chain's CDR3 is CASSYGDPATDTQYF. CDR3 coding DNA: TGTGCCAGCAGTTACGGAGACCCAGCCACAGATACGCAGTATTTT.

The chain joins TRBV29-1 to TRBJ1-2, with D possibly matching TRBD1 (6 bases). The germline CDR1 and CDR2 sequences are SQVTM and ANQGSEA. This CDR3 comprises 14 residues. With 0 bases removed from V and 4 bases from J, the gap between germline ends came to 12 bases. The CDR3 protein is CSVEDWGGGYGYTF. The CDR3 DNA reads TGCAGCGTTGAAGATTGGGGAGGGGGCTATGGCTACACCTTC.

In this sample, this clonotype turned up once. The rearrangement uses TRBV25-1 and TRBJ2-7; TRBD1 is a possible D gene (6 bases). The length of the CDR3 is 15 residues. Germline-derived CDR1 and CDR2 are MGHDK and SYGVNS. V was trimmed by 1 base and J by 2 bases, leaving 12 bases between them. The CDR3 coding sequence is TGTGCCAGCAGTGAATTCCCCGACAGGACCTACGAGCAGTACTTC. This encodes CASSEFPDRTYEQYF.

The chain has TRBV10-3 and TRBJ2-7; the D is unclear. CDR1 is ENHRY and CDR2 is SYGVKD in the germline V gene. V lost 1 base to trimming and J lost 5 bases, with 15 bases between them. This CDR3 is built from 15 residues. The CDR3 region is CAISELLILSHEQYF. The CDR3 DNA follows: TGTGCCATCAGTGAGTTGCTTATACTTTCGCACGAGCAGTACTTC.

This clonotype was seen only once. The chain recombines TRBV4-3 with TRBJ1-5; the D gene is possibly TRBD1 (6 bases). CDR1 and CDR2 from the germline V gene are LGHNA and YSLEER. V dropped 0 bases and J dropped 2 bases, with 11 bases sitting between them. The CDR3 runs to 16 residues. The CDR3 loop reads CASSQDYPGGNQPQHF. DNA of the CDR3: TGCGCCAGCAGCCAAGATTACCCAGGGGGCAATCAGCCCCAGCATTTT.

The V call is TRBV24-1, the J call TRBJ2-1; D might be TRBD2 (6 bases). The ends were cut back, 5 bases at V and 6 bases at J, with 16 bases in the middle. Germline lookup yields CDR1 KGHDR and CDR2 SFDVKD. The CDR3 totals 15 residues. DNA for the CDR3: TGTGCCACCAGTGTGGCGGGGCTGAGGGCCAATGAGCAGTTCTTC. Translation gives CATSVAGLRANEQFF.

This chain links TRBV16 with TRBJ2-1; 12 bases align to TRBD2. The J segment lost 9 bases and the V segment lost 2 bases, leaving 5 bases of the junction unmatched. CDR3 length: 15 residues. Germline CDR1 reads KGHSY; CDR2 reads FQNENV. The CDR3 DNA reads as TGTGCCAGCAGCCAAGGAACTAGCGGGAGGACTGAGCAGTTCTTC. Its protein product is CASSQGTSGRTEQFF.

The gene calls are TRBV7-9 and TRBJ2-7, with 11 bases that match TRBD2. Germline V gene lookup returns CDR1 SEHNR and CDR2 FQNEAQ (reference sequence). With V trimmed by 5 bases and J by 4 bases, 13 bases remained unmatched. CDR3 length: 17 amino acids. The DNA of the CDR3 is TGTGCCAGCAGCCCACAGACTAGCGGGGTTGGGTGGTACGAGCAGTACTTC. This encodes CASSPQTSGVGWYEQYF. Supplemented by reference TRBV7-9 and TRBJ2-7, the full variable domain reads DTGVSQNPRHKITKRGQNVTFRCDPISEHNRLYWYRQTLGQGPEFLTYFQNEAQLEKSRLLSDRFSAERPKGSFSTLEIQRTEQGDSAMYLCASSPQTSGVGWYEQYFGPGTRLTVT.

The chain joins TRBV13 to TRBJ2-4, with unresolved D. There are 15 residues in the CDR3. Germline loops: CDR1 PRHDT, CDR2 FYEKMQ (reference sequence). Trimming stripped 0 bases from V and 0 bases from J, with 6 bases between. The CDR3 here is CASSLGSLAKNIQYF. The CDR3 DNA reads as TGTGCCAGCAGCTTAGGCAGTCTAGCCAAAAACATTCAGTACTTC.

The chain is built from TRBV30 and TRBJ1-1, with D perhaps TRBD1 (6 bases). Per the germline V gene, CDR1 is GTSNPN and CDR2 is SVGIG (reference sequence). Trimming cost V 2 bases and J 4 bases, with 8 bases left between them. The length of the CDR3 is 12 residues. CDR3 region: CAWSWGATEAFF. The DNA for the CDR3 is TGTGCCTGGAGTTGGGGGGCCACTGAAGCTTTCTTT.

The chain has TRBV4-3 and TRBJ2-7; 13 nucleotides agree with TRBD2. The V segment lost 0 bases and the J segment 4 bases; nucleotides outside the gene matches: 6. The CDR3 consists of 17 residues. Germline CDR1 reads LGHNA; CDR2 reads YSLEER. CDR3 loop: CASSQERTSGSRYEQYF. CDR3 DNA sequence: TGCGCCAGCAGCCAAGAACGGACTAGCGGGAGTCGGTACGAGCAGTACTTC.

This clonotype was detected only a few times. The chain is built from TRBV6-5 and TRBJ2-7; 7 bases map to TRBD2. The V and J ends lost 2 bases and 6 bases, in that order; junction bases with no gene match: 7. The CDR3 extends over 14 amino acids. Germline V CDR1 and CDR2: MNHEY, SVGAGI. For the CDR3, the DNA is TGTGCCAGCAGTTACATGGCGGGAGATGTCGAGCAGTACTTC. This gives the protein CASSYMAGDVEQYF.

This chain uses TRBV3-1 with TRBJ2-3; TRBD1 aligns across 9 bases. This CDR3 comprises 17 residues. The V gene end was trimmed by 5 bases and the J gene end by 3 bases; junction bases not matched to a gene: 12. Germline CDR1 is LGHDT and CDR2 is YNNKEL (reference sequence). The CDR3 sequence: CASSERLRTGVTDTQYF. DNA of the CDR3: TGTGCCAGCAGCGAAAGATTGAGGACAGGGGTTACAGATACGCAGTATTTT.

V usage is TRBV6-2 or TRBV6-3 and J usage is TRBJ2-2; no reliable D call. Germline CDR1 MNHEY, CDR2 SVGEGT. The CDR3 is 15 residues long. Trimming removed 6 bases at V and 10 bases at J, with 21 bases between. The CDR3 DNA sequence: TGTGCCAGCAGCAGGTCGCCAGGAAGGGCCGTGGAGCTGTTTTTT. As protein: CASSRSPGRAVELFF.

V is TRBV13 and J is TRBJ2-7; 13 nucleotides agree with TRBD2. Looked up from germline, CDR1 is PRHDT and CDR2 is FYEKMQ (reference sequence). The CDR3 spans 14 residues. After removal of 6 bases from V and 6 bases from J, the junction contained 5 bases not matched to a gene. CDR3 sequence reads: CASRLGTSGTEQYF. CDR3 DNA: TGTGCCAGCAGGCTCGGGACTAGCGGGACCGAGCAGTACTTC.

The V call is TRBV27, the J call TRBJ2-1; 7 bases agree with TRBD1. CDR1 is MNHEY and CDR2 is SMNVEV in the germline V gene (reference sequence). Trimming took 11 bases from V and 7 from J; bases not matched to a gene: 11. This CDR3 spans 13 amino acids. The chain's CDR3 is CAATTGTDNEQFF. In DNA, the CDR3 is TGTGCCGCAACGACAGGGACGGATAATGAGCAGTTCTTC.

This chain connects TRBV9 to TRBJ1-1, with D unresolved. The CDR3 is made up of 14 amino acids. CDR1 SGDLS and CDR2 YYNGEE come from the germline V gene. Trimming stripped 10 bases from V and 1 base from J, with 17 bases between. The CDR3 sequence is CAGNSGWGNTEAFF. Written as DNA, the CDR3 is TGTGCCGGCAACAGTGGGTGGGGGAACACTGAAGCTTTCTTT. Full variable domain (rest looked up from reference TRBV9 and TRBJ1-1): DSGVTQTPKHLITATGQRVTLRCSPRSGDLSVYWYQQSLDQGLQFLIQYYNGEERAKGNILERFSAQQFPDLHSELNLSSLELGDSALYFCAGNSGWGNTEAFFGQGTRLTVV.

The table lists this clonotype with a few counts. This chain links TRBV7-9 with TRBJ1-3; weak D call: TRBD1 (5 bases). Trimming took 2 bases from V and 2 from J, leaving 7 bases between them. This CDR3 is 14 amino acids long. Germline V lookup: CDR1 SEHNR, CDR2 FQNEAQ (reference sequence). The CDR3 DNA reads TGTGCCAGCAGCTTAAAGGGGCCTGGAAACACCATATATTTT. Its protein is CASSLKGPGNTIYF.

The rearrangement uses TRBV27 and TRBJ2-3, with D perhaps TRBD2 (5 bases). The CDR3 is 16 residues long. The V end was cut by 8 bases, the J end by 0 bases, with 18 bases between. Per germline, CDR1 MNHEY and CDR2 SMNVEV (reference sequence). CDR3 amino acids: CASGIRGSPSTDTQYF. The CDR3 DNA reads TGTGCCAGCGGGATACGGGGTTCCCCTAGCACAGATACGCAGTATTTT.

The chain employs TRBV28 and TRBJ2-1; tentatively, D is TRBD1 (6 bases). The CDR3 length is 15 residues. Germline V gene lookup returns CDR1 MDHEN and CDR2 SYDVKM. V was trimmed by 4 bases and J by 5 bases, leaving 15 bases between them. DNA for the CDR3: TGTGCCAGCAGTTCTCGATTGGACAGAAACAATGAGCAGTTCTTC. It is translated as CASSSRLDRNNEQFF.

The chain carries TRBV24-1 and TRBJ1-2, with unresolved D. The CDR3 is 15 amino acids. Germline CDR1 is KGHDR and CDR2 is SFDVKD. Trimming took off 4 bases at V and 0 bases at J, with 11 bases between the two ends. The CDR3 bases are TGTGCCACCAGTGACTACGACGGGCCTAACTATGGCTACACCTTC. Translating gives CATSDYDGPNYGYTF.

The chain recombines TRBV5-4 with TRBJ2-1; D not certain. V lost 2 bases, J lost 11 bases, and 14 bases lay in between. Germline CDR1 is SGHNT and CDR2 is YYREEE (reference sequence). This CDR3 is built from 13 residues. DNA of the CDR3: TGTGCCAGCAGCTTAGTTCCGGACCCGAAGCAGTTCTTC. Its translation: CASSLVPDPKQFF.

This clonotype was counted a few times. The chain employs TRBV6-1 and TRBJ2-7; D is ambiguous. The length of the CDR3 is 13 residues. V was shortened by 3 bases and J by 2 bases, with 8 bases between the two germline ends. Per germline, CDR1 MNHNS and CDR2 SASEGT. CDR3 DNA sequence: TGTGCCAGCAGTGAGGCGGAGCCCTACGAGCAGTACTTC. The encoded protein is CASSEAEPYEQYF.

This chain links TRBV11-2 with TRBJ2-1; D unresolved. This CDR3 region has 13 residues. Germline values: CDR1 SGHAT, CDR2 FQNNGV. Trimming shortened V by 9 bases and J by 0 bases, and 9 bases separated the two germline ends. The CDR3 DNA reads TGTGCCAGTGGGTCGAGCTCCTACAATGAGCAGTTCTTC. It yields the protein CASGSSSYNEQFF. The entire variable domain, with the rest obtained from reference TRBV11-2 and TRBJ2-1, is as follows: EAGVAQSPRYKIIEKRQSVAFWCNPISGHATLYWYQQILGQGPKLLIQFQNNGVVDDSQLPKDRFSAERLKGVDSTLKIQPAKLEDSAVYLCASGSSSYNEQFFGPGTRLTVL.

The J gene is TRBJ2-1, the V gene TRBV9; 12 bases are shared with TRBD2. CDR1 SGDLS and CDR2 YYNGEE come from the germline V gene. This CDR3 region has 18 residues. V lost 3 bases to trimming and J lost 2 bases; unmatched junction nucleotides: 9. In DNA form, the CDR3 reads TGTGCCAGCAGCGCAAACCCCAGGACTAGCGGGGCCTACAATGAGCAGTTCTTC. Protein product: CASSANPRTSGAYNEQFF.